The present entry profiles one T cell receptor (beta chain) with its context. Its target is not known. This CDR3 spans 15 amino acids. V was trimmed by 6 bases and J by 0 bases, leaving 14 bases between them. CDR1 MDHEN and CDR2 SYDVKM come from the germline V gene. This sample is part of a study of vaccination effects on CD4 cells after COVID-19. Clones were read by immunoSEQ multiplex PCR, and TCRdb kept only the in-frame ones, dropping some. This sample has under 80,000 clones; around 70% occur once, and the top ten carry approximately 1.7%. Study-level results: Marked contraction was observed in infection-induced and vaccine-induced clones late after vaccination.

ViraFEST assay sequencing came after antigen-specific CD4+ T cells were expanded with viral peptide pools. Cells that had been cultured for 9 to 10 days were the source of isolated CD4+ T cells. The chain couples TRBV28 to TRBJ1-1, with D unresolved. The sequence was obtained from a human donor who received a COVID-19 vaccine. This material consisted of CD4+ T cells from PBMCs cultured with HCoV-229E spike peptides, taken before COVID-19 vaccination. CDR3 DNA: TGTGCCAGCAGGCCTGATAGGACCATGAACACTGAAGCTTTCTTT. This codes for CASRPDRTMNTEAFF.